This T cell receptor (beta chain) came from a study of blood T cells in healthy people across ages. Per the germline V gene, CDR1 is KGHSH and CDR2 is LQKENI. V was shortened by 4 bases and J by 2 bases, with 8 bases between the two germline ends. The CDR3 extends over 13 amino acids. No fewer than 5 micrograms of total RNA were isolated from every sample. A second PCR, run for about 6 to 12 cycles, used a sample-barcoded 5' primer plus a J-beta primer mix. Researchers report that each sample yielded at least 2.5 million CDR3-containing paired-end reads. TCRdb re-analysed the 5' RACE reads in MiXCR, keeping a single row per CDR3 protein. The sample shows 650,000 to 1,000,000 distinct CDR3 sequences, less than 60% of them seen only once.

Material: blood. This chain links TRBV18 with TRBJ1-2, with D perhaps matching TRBD1 (5 bases). This clonotype originated in a man aged 80 or over in good health. The chain's CDR3 is CASSQTANYGYTF. The CDR3 bases are TGTGCCAGCTCACAGACAGCAAACTATGGCTACACCTTC. The full variable domain, completed using reference TRBV18 and TRBJ1-2, is NAGVMQNPRHLVRRRGQEARLRCSPMKGHSHVYWYRQLPEEGLKFMVYLQKENIIDESGMPKERFSAEFPKEGPSILRIQQVVRGDSAAYFCASSQTANYGYTFGSGTRLTVV.